This T cell receptor (beta chain) comes out of a study of T cell responses to AZD1222 COVID-19 vaccine. Background on the study: Pooled in the analysis were second doses at about 4 or about 12 weeks. Study outcomes and limitations: Clonal diversity may have been underestimated, and the donors were mostly white British, with more females than males. Targeting of unmutated variant regions was reportedly seen in nearly half of spike-specific TCRs.

Sequencing used immunoSEQ multiplex PCR; TCRdb keeps in-frame clones, though not all of them. The sample includes 95,000 to 150,000 clones, approximately 88% of them seen just once. In regard to this clone: The antigen is unknown.

The V gene's germline CDR1 is MNHEY and CDR2 SVGEGT. The CDR3 is 16 residues long. V gave up 2 bases and J gave up 0 bases; unmatched junction bases: 4. The material was peripheral blood, obtained on day 0 of AZD1222 vaccination. The sequence derives from an adult in good health. The chain couples TRBV6-2 or TRBV6-3 to TRBJ2-3; 8 nucleotides match TRBD2. CDR3 coding DNA: TGTGCCAGCAGTTACGGGTTAGCGGGAAGCACAGATACGCAGTATTTT. Protein: CASSYGLAGSTDTQYF.